What follows are 22 T cell receptor beta chains derived from one specimen sequenced in a study of T-cell reconstitution after alpha-beta-depleted transplantation in children. Library preparation (for TCRbeta) was performed with unique molecular identifiers. Using its own MiXCR run on the PCR reads, TCRdb lists one record per CDR3 protein. The sample contains about 600,000 distinct CDR3 sequences, about 11% of which appear only once. The sequencing here drew on PBMCs from the stem cell graft donor, taken from the stem cell graft. These receptors were obtained from a human donor who donated a stem cell graft to a child with acute myeloid leukemia.

This clonotype was seen ten or more times. The rearrangement joins TRBV20-1 to TRBJ2-1; D not certain. This CDR3 region has 11 residues. CDR1 is DFQATT and CDR2 is SNEGSKA in the germline V gene (reference sequence). In DNA form, the CDR3 reads TGCAGCGGACGCTTTTACAATGAGCAGTTCTTC. It yields the protein CSGRFYNEQFF.

In its sample, this clonotype was seen a few times. V gene TRBV7-9 combines with J gene TRBJ1-3; no reliable D call. V was clipped by 0 bases and J by 0 bases, with 9 bases between them. This CDR3 has 16 residues. The germline V gene has CDR1 SEHNR and CDR2 FQNEAQ (reference sequence). CDR3 residues: CASSLATGGSGNTIYF. CDR3 in DNA: TGTGCCAGCAGCTTAGCTACCGGAGGCTCTGGAAACACCATATATTTT.

V is TRBV4-2 and J is TRBJ1-2; unclear D gene. CDR1 and CDR2 from the germline V gene are LGHNA and YNFKEQ. The V gene lost 1 base and the J gene lost 8 bases, with 14 bases spanning the gap. The CDR3 covers 14 residues. The CDR3 loop is CASSQANIDLGYTF. The CDR3 DNA sequence: TGTGCCAGCAGCCAAGCGAATATAGACCTGGGCTACACCTTC.

The CDR3 is CSVNLGSPDTQYF. Written as DNA, the CDR3 is TGCAGCGTTAATCTCGGTTCCCCAGATACGCAGTATTTT. The V call is TRBV29-1, the J call TRBJ2-3; D not resolved. V was trimmed by 5 bases and J by 4 bases, leaving 13 bases between them. Germline CDR1 and CDR2: SQVTM and ANQGSEA. The CDR3 has 13 residues.

This clonotype was counted many times. This chain's CDR3 is CASSLGGTSGEQYF. The DNA for the CDR3 is TGTGCCAGCAGTTTAGGAGGGACTAGCGGCGAGCAGTACTTC. The chain carries TRBV12-3 or TRBV12-4 and TRBJ2-7; the match to TRBD2 covers 11 bases. The CDR3 has 14 residues. Trimming cost V 1 base and J 6 bases; bases outside gene matches: 2.

This clonotype occurred many times. The rearrangement uses TRBV9 and TRBJ2-1; 13 bases align to TRBD2. There are 17 residues in the CDR3. The trim removed 5 bases at V and 5 bases at J, leaving 10 bases unmatched. CDR1 is SGDLS and CDR2 is YYNGEE in the germline V gene. The CDR3 DNA reads TGTGCCAGCAGACGGACTAGCGGGAGTCTCATAAACAATGAGCAGTTCTTC. This encodes CASRRTSGSLINNEQFF.

The chain couples TRBV29-1 to TRBJ2-7; 7 bases fit TRBD1. Trimming removed 0 bases from V and 3 bases from J; junction bases left unmatched: 5. Germline V gives CDR1 SQVTM, CDR2 ANQGSEA. The CDR3 has 14 amino acids. CDR3 bases: TGCAGCGTTGAAGACGCGACAGGGTACTACGAGCAGTACTTC. Protein product: CSVEDATGYYEQYF.

The chain couples TRBV27 to TRBJ2-1, with D maybe TRBD2 (6 bases). This CDR3 contains 14 residues. Germline-derived CDR1 and CDR2 are MNHEY and SMNVEV (reference sequence). Trimming took 4 bases from V and 1 from J, leaving 8 bases between them. This CDR3 is CASSWGGSYNEQFF. CDR3 coding DNA: TGTGCCAGCAGTTGGGGAGGTTCCTACAATGAGCAGTTCTTC.

This clonotype was recorded many times. J is TRBJ1-5 and V is TRBV27; possibly TRBD1 for D (5 bases). This CDR3 is built from 14 residues. V gave up 2 bases and J gave up 6 bases, with 11 bases separating them. Germline CDR1 is MNHEY and CDR2 is SMNVEV (reference sequence). CDR3 sequence (DNA): TGTGCCAGCAGTTTAGGAGGGGCAGGTCAGCCCCAGCATTTT. Its protein product is CASSLGGAGQPQHF.

This clonotype has just a few counts. This chain links TRBV20-1 with TRBJ2-7, with D possibly matching TRBD2 (6 bases). This CDR3 is 14 amino acids long. V lost 1 base and J 4 bases, leaving 14 bases between the germline ends. Germline-derived CDR1 and CDR2 are DFQATT and SNEGSKA (reference sequence). The chain's CDR3 is CSARGPAGTYEQYF. The CDR3 DNA reads as TGCAGTGCTAGAGGCCCAGCGGGTACTTACGAGCAGTACTTC.

This clonotype was seen a handful of times. At one of its ends the junction is not consistent with the germline gene, which may arise from a read error. V and J are TRBV7-7 and TRBJ2-3; 12 nucleotides align to TRBD2. The CDR3 has 17 residues. The V gene's germline CDR1 is SSHAT and CDR2 FNYEAQ (reference sequence). CDR3 in amino acids: CASSPDPLAGGSDTQYF. DNA of the CDR3: TGTGCTAGCAGCCCTGATCCCCTAGCGGGAGGGTCAGATACGCAGTATTTT.

This clonotype showed up many times. The genes are TRBV29-1 and TRBJ2-7, with TRBD1 as a possible D gene (7 bases). CDR1 is SQVTM, CDR2 ANQGSEA, per germline. V dropped 6 bases and J dropped 2 bases, with 29 bases sitting between them. This CDR3 has 18 amino acids. CDR3 sequence reads: CSVTRLDRVSGVTYEQYF. The CDR3 DNA follows: TGCAGCGTGACTAGACTTGACAGGGTCTCGGGGGTGACCTACGAGCAGTACTTC.

This clonotype was picked up many times. The chain has TRBV29-1 and TRBJ1-2; D gene ambiguous. This CDR3 has 12 amino acids. V dropped 4 bases and J dropped 0 bases, with 6 bases sitting between them. Germline V gene sequence: CDR1 SQVTM, CDR2 ANQGSEA. The CDR3 reads CSVGGANYGYTF. In nucleotides, the CDR3 is TGCAGCGTTGGAGGAGCTAACTATGGCTACACCTTC.

The J gene is TRBJ2-5, the V gene TRBV5-1; 9 bases agree with TRBD2. In germline, CDR1 is SGHRS, CDR2 YFSETQ. The CDR3 consists of 18 residues. V lost 1 base, J lost 1 base, and 11 bases stayed unmatched. The CDR3: CASSLYPAGGGLQETQYF. The DNA for the CDR3 is TGCGCCAGCAGCTTGTATCCAGCGGGGGGAGGGCTCCAAGAGACCCAGTACTTC.

This clonotype occurred many times. The chain has TRBV20-1 and TRBJ2-3; no reliable D call. The CDR3 extends over 13 amino acids. Germline V gene sequence: CDR1 DFQATT, CDR2 SNEGSKA (reference sequence). V lost 6 bases, J lost 2 bases, and 12 bases lay in between. CDR3 residues: CSASGQLTDTQYF. The CDR3 bases are TGCAGTGCCTCCGGGCAGCTCACAGATACGCAGTATTTT.

This clonotype has at least ten counts. This sequence joins TRBV7-9 and TRBJ1-1; unclear D gene. Germline V gene lookup returns CDR1 SEHNR and CDR2 FQNEAQ (reference sequence). V lost 1 base to trimming and J lost 4 bases, with 16 bases between them. The CDR3 is made up of 16 amino acids. CDR3 loop: CASSLDGQLVGTEAFF. In DNA, the CDR3 is TGTGCCAGCAGCTTAGACGGGCAGCTTGTTGGCACTGAAGCTTTCTTT.

The chain employs TRBV6-5 and TRBJ2-1; TRBD2 matches 7 bases. J was trimmed by 7 bases and V by 1 base; bases with no gene match: 7. There are 15 residues in the CDR3. The germline CDR1 and CDR2 sequences are MNHEY and SVGAGI. The CDR3 spells CASSYLTGAGNEQFF. CDR3 in DNA: TGTGCCAGCAGTTACTTAACGGGAGCGGGGAATGAGCAGTTCTTC.

This clonotype has just a few counts. This rearrangement joins TRBV20-1 to TRBJ2-5, with 9 bases lining up with TRBD2. V lost 5 bases, J lost 0 bases, and 10 bases stayed unmatched. This CDR3 contains 16 residues. Germline loops: CDR1 DFQATT, CDR2 SNEGSKA (reference sequence). The CDR3 here is CSAPRGSGGNQETQYF. The CDR3 DNA is TGCAGTGCTCCACGGGGTAGCGGGGGAAACCAAGAGACCCAGTACTTC.

As for this clonotype: Compared with germline, one end of the junction differs, possibly owing to a read error. CDR3 sequence reads: CASSVWGATEAFF. CDR3 in DNA: TGTGCCAGCAGTGTTTGGGGGGCCACTGAAGCGTTCTTT. The gene calls are TRBV12-3 or TRBV12-4 and TRBJ1-1; maybe TRBD1 (6 bases). This CDR3 region has 13 residues.

The genes are TRBV5-6 and TRBJ1-1, with 9 positions matching TRBD1. The germline V gene encodes CDR1 SGHDT and CDR2 YYEEEE. The CDR3 is 15 residues long. V trimming: 4 bases; J trimming: 7 bases; junction bases outside the gene matches: 11. The CDR3 region has the DNA TGTGCCAGCAGCCGCAGGGGACAGGGAGTCGGTGAAGCTTTCTTT. As protein: CASSRRGQGVGEAFF.

This clonotype has ten or more counts. The V gene is TRBV6-2 or TRBV6-3, the J gene TRBJ2-2, with no clear D. The CDR3 loop spans 15 amino acids. V lost 2 bases, J lost 0 bases, and 7 bases lay in between. Germline-derived CDR1 and CDR2 are MNHEY and SVGEGT. This CDR3 reads CASSYEIANTGELFF. In nucleotides, the CDR3 is TGTGCCAGCAGTTACGAAATCGCGAACACCGGGGAGCTGTTTTTT.

This chain uses TRBV7-2 with TRBJ1-5, with D uncertain. The CDR3 covers 15 residues. CDR1 is SGHTA and CDR2 is FQGNSA in the germline V gene. Trimming pared 3 bases from V and 0 bases from J, leaving 9 bases between. CDR3 region: CASSFQWSSNQPQHF. In DNA, the CDR3 is TGTGCCAGCAGCTTTCAATGGAGTAGCAATCAGCCCCAGCATTTT.